Listed below are T cell receptor beta chains from one sample, sequenced in a study of siplizumab effects on memory and regulatory T cells. Sequencing was performed with immunoSEQ multiplex PCR; in TCRdb, only in-frame clones are kept and a portion is missing. The table has almost 15,000 clones, over 40% seen once. Their antigens are not known. Input material: CFSE-low (dividing) CD4+ T cells sorted from an allogeneic mixed lymphocyte reaction. These receptors originate from a human donor in good health; the cells came from an allogeneic mixed lymphocyte reaction. Some clones in this sample may be carry-over from other donors' samples. The CDR3 runs from the conserved cysteine through the conserved F or W. A D gene is named only where the DNA matches it firmly. Only part of the rows carry a size: once, few, many, or a class if the clone is expanded.

clone_size	d_call	v_call	j_call	cdr3_aa	cdr3_nt
few	.	TRBV7-3	TRBJ2-5	CASSPGLIETQYF	TGTGCCAGCAGCCCGGGGCTAATCGAGACCCAGTACTTC
.	TRBD2	TRBV29-1	TRBJ2-7	CSVASGSFYEQYF	TGCAGCGTGGCTAGCGGGAGTTTCTACGAGCAGTACTTC
few	TRBD1	TRBV11-2	TRBJ2-3	CASSSGRGQGIDTQYF	TGTGCCAGCAGCTCCGGAAGGGGACAGGGTATAGATACGCAGTATTTT
many	.	TRBV29-1	TRBJ1-1	CSLRRTARTEAFF	TGCAGCCTCAGGCGGACGGCGCGAACTGAAGCTTTCTTT
.	TRBD2	TRBV14	TRBJ2-3	CASSPLLGREREGSDTQYF	TGTGCCAGCAGCCCCCTCCTTGGCCGAGAGCGGGAGGGCTCAGATACGCAGTATTTT
medium-sized	.	TRBV18	TRBJ2-3	CASSLTRLSSTDTQYF	TGTGCCAGCTCACTTACTAGACTTTCTAGCACAGATACGCAGTATTTT
.	TRBD2	TRBV9	TRBJ2-3	CASSPTKTSGLTDTQYF	TGTGCCAGCAGCCCCACGAAGACTAGCGGGCTTACAGATACGCAGTATTTT
few	TRBD2	TRBV27	TRBJ2-7	CASASGLAGVNEQYF	TGTGCCAGTGCCTCGGGACTAGCGGGAGTTAACGAGCAGTACTTC
few	TRBD1	TRBV5-1	TRBJ1-6	CASSRGGQSNSPLHF	TGCGCCAGCAGCCGGGGGGGACAGTCTAATTCACCCCTCCACTTT
few	TRBD1	TRBV28	TRBJ2-1	CASRPQGVTGNEQFF	TGTGCCAGCAGACCACAGGGGGTGACGGGGAATGAGCAGTTCTTC
.	.	TRBV25-1	TRBJ1-1	CASSSPGTGRSEAFF	TGTGCCAGCAGTTCCCCCGGGACGGGTAGATCTGAAGCTTTCTTT
.	.	TRBV10-1	TRBJ2-2	CASSESRGGPGELFF	TGCGCCAGCAGTGAGTCTAGAGGGGGTCCCGGGGAGCTGTTTTTT
.	TRBD1	TRBV4-2	TRBJ1-1	CASSQAQNRGLGAFF	TGTGCCAGCAGCCAAGCTCAAAACAGGGGGCTGGGGGCTTTCTTT
.	.	TRBV5-6	TRBJ2-3	CASSLEWYLSGTGQYF	TGTGCCAGCAGCTTGGAATGGTATTTAAGCGGGACAGGGCAGTATTTT
.	.	TRBV6-6	TRBJ1-5	CASSLSRVYQPQHF	TGTGCCAGCAGTTTGAGCAGGGTGTATCAGCCCCAGCATTTT
few	.	TRBV2	TRBJ2-3	CASRLSDTQYF	TGTGCCAGCAGGTTGTCAGATACGCAGTATTTT
.	.	TRBV11-2	TRBJ2-5	CASSPTVRSRETQYF	TGTGCCAGCAGCCCGACAGTCAGGTCCCGTGAGACCCAGTACTTC
.	.	TRBV5-8	TRBJ2-7	CASSLGGVRQYF	TGTGCCAGCAGCTTAGGAGGGGTAAGGCAGTACTTC
few	.	TRBV10-3	TRBJ2-6	CAIYSGANVLTF	TGTGCCATCTACTCTGGGGCCAACGTCCTGACTTTC
.	.	TRBV7-2	TRBJ2-7	CASSLGAGKGWSEQYF	TGTGCCAGCAGCTTAGGGGCTGGCAAAGGCTGGAGCGAGCAGTACTTC
.	TRBD1	TRBV11-3	TRBJ2-5	CASSLETGGAQYF	TGTGCCAGCAGCTTAGAGACAGGGGGCGCGCAGTACTTC
medium-sized	.	TRBV19	TRBJ1-5	CASSISGFSQPQHF	TGTGCCAGTAGTATATCCGGATTCAGCCAGCCCCAGCATTTT
once	TRBD2	TRBV4-1	TRBJ2-5	CASSQVGLAEETQYF	TGCGCCAGCAGCCAAGTCGGACTAGCGGAAGAGACCCAGTACTTC
.	.	TRBV18	TRBJ2-3	CASSPDAGTVDTQYF	TGTGCCAGCTCACCGGACGCGGGGACAGTTGATACGCAGTATTTT
.	TRBD2	TRBV4-1	TRBJ2-5	CASSPREGTSGPSQETQYF	TGCGCCAGCAGCCCCCGCGAAGGGACTAGCGGACCTTCTCAAGAGACCCAGTACTTC
few	.	TRBV15	TRBJ2-1	CATSRDAASSYNEQFF	TGTGCCACCAGCAGAGATGCGGCGAGCTCCTACAATGAGCAGTTCTTC
medium-sized	.	TRBV28	TRBJ1-5	CAGGRAGKNQPQHF	TGTGCGGGCGGTCGAGCAGGGAAAAATCAGCCCCAGCATTTT
.	.	TRBV10-3	TRBJ2-1	CAIRYSDIYNEQFF	TGTGCCATCAGATATAGCGATATTTACAATGAGCAGTTCTTC
.	.	TRBV7-9	TRBJ1-1	CASSYTGGTEAFF	TGTGCCAGCAGCTACACTGGGGGTACTGAAGCTTTCTTT
.	.	TRBV18	TRBJ1-3	CASSDGNTIYF	TGTGCCAGCTCAGACGGAAACACCATATATTTT
.	TRBD1	TRBV11-2	TRBJ2-7	CASSPGQVIGEQYF	TGTGCCAGCAGCCCGGGACAGGTAATAGGCGAGCAGTACTTC
.	TRBD1	TRBV19	TRBJ1-5	CASSERGLVQPQHF	TGTGCCAGTAGTGAAAGGGGGCTCGTTCAGCCCCAGCATTTT
.	TRBD1	TRBV7-9	TRBJ1-1	CASSLAPGGNTEAFF	TGTGCCAGCAGCTTAGCACCAGGGGGGAACACTGAAGCTTTCTTT
.	.	TRBV7-9	TRBJ1-6	CASSLVINSPLHF	TGTGCCAGCAGCTTAGTGATAAATTCACCCCTCCACTTT
.	.	TRBV6-5	TRBJ1-2	CASSYSIGLSYGYTF	TGTGCCAGCAGTTACTCGATAGGACTTTCCTATGGCTACACCTTC
.	TRBD1	TRBV18	TRBJ1-2	CASSPTGGDGYTF	TGTGCCAGCTCACCAACAGGGGGCGACGGCTACACCTTC
.	.	TRBV6-5	TRBJ2-3	CASRAGWSTDTQYF	TGTGCCTCCAGGGCGGGGTGGAGCACAGATACGCAGTATTTT
medium-sized	.	TRBV5-1	TRBJ2-7	CASSSWTASYEQYF	TGCGCCAGCAGCTCCTGGACAGCTTCCTACGAGCAGTACTTC
medium-sized	TRBD1	TRBV19	TRBJ1-4	CASSSGTVEKLFF	TGTGCCAGTAGCTCCGGGACAGTGGAAAAACTGTTTTTT
many	.	TRBV9	TRBJ1-1	CASSVDGAMNTEAFF	TGTGCCAGCAGCGTAGACGGCGCGATGAACACTGAAGCTTTCTTT
.	TRBD2	TRBV5-8	TRBJ2-5	CASSLGTSGRETQYF	TGTGCCAGCAGCTTGGGCACTAGCGGGAGAGAGACCCAGTACTTC
.	TRBD2	TRBV7-9	TRBJ2-1	CASSFDFTSGRYEQFF	TGTGCCAGCAGCTTCGATTTCACTAGCGGGAGGTATGAGCAGTTCTTC
many	.	TRBV4-2	TRBJ2-1	CASSQELRARDEQFF	TGTGCCAGCAGCCAAGAGTTACGTGCCCGTGATGAGCAGTTCTTC
.	.	TRBV19	TRBJ2-1	CASSVRTNSYNEQFF	TGTGCCAGTAGTGTCCGTACCAACTCCTACAATGAGCAGTTCTTC
.	TRBD1	TRBV5-6	TRBJ2-7	CASSWWDRSRYEQYF	TGTGCCAGCAGCTGGTGGGACAGGTCCAGGTACGAGCAGTACTTC